This T cell receptor (beta chain) was recorded in a study of T cell changes during pregnancy in multiple sclerosis. The CDR3 is 15 amino acids. The germline V and J ends were trimmed by 3 bases and 1 base, with 9 bases remaining between them. From germline, CDR1 is SGHNT and CDR2 YENEEA. Assay: immunoSEQ multiplex PCR; the TCRdb copy retains only in-frame clones and omits some. The sample gives over 30,000 clones, 90% to 95% of which show up once; about 0.33% is in the top ten. This receptor was taken from a female donor with multiple sclerosis, enrolled in a pregnancy study. This specimen consisted of CD4+ T cells from peripheral blood mononuclear cells, obtained after pregnancy. The V gene is TRBV11-3, the J gene TRBJ1-4; a possible D gene is TRBD1 (5 bases). DNA of the CDR3: TGTGCCAGCAGCTTTTGGGGGGTAACTAATGAAAAACTGTTTTTT. It is translated as CASSFWGVTNEKLFF.